These 14 T cell receptor beta chains originate from one sample sequenced in a study of shared clonotypes between healthy human individuals. TCRdb's copy holds only in-frame clones and misses some; the assay was immunoSEQ multiplex PCR. The data show more than 400,000 clones, approximately 94% seen once. Input material: naive CD4+ T cells sorted from blood. Subset specified: CD45RA+ positively selected. Source of these receptors: a woman younger than 45 in good health.

The V and J genes are TRBV7-2 and TRBJ1-3; no definite D call. The germline CDR1 and CDR2 sequences are SGHTA and FQGNSA. This CDR3 comprises 15 residues. Trimming removed 0 bases from V and 2 bases from J, with 8 bases in between. The CDR3 nucleotides read TGTGCCAGCAGCTTAGCCCCTGCAACTGGAAACACCATATATTTT. As protein: CASSLAPATGNTIYF. Using reference TRBV7-2 and TRBJ1-3 for the parts outside the CDR3, the full variable domain is GAGVSQSPSNKVTEKGKDVELRCDPISGHTALYWYRQSLGQGLEFLIYFQGNSAPDKSGLPSDRFSAERTGGSVSTLTIQRTQQEDSAVYLCASSLAPATGNTIYFGEGSWLTVV.

This chain connects TRBV7-9 to TRBJ2-6; D unresolved. The germline V gene has CDR1 SEHNR and CDR2 FQNEAQ (reference sequence). V gave up 11 bases and J gave up 0 bases, with 8 bases separating them. The CDR3 has 13 residues. The CDR3 region is CAYRDSGANVLTF. The CDR3 DNA follows: TGTGCCTATAGGGACTCTGGGGCCAACGTCCTGACTTTC.

CDR3 amino acids: CASSELAGEQYF. The DNA of the CDR3 is TGTGCCAGCAGTGAACTAGCGGGCGAGCAGTACTTC. This chain links TRBV28 with TRBJ2-7; 9 nucleotides line up with TRBD2. V lost 5 bases to trimming and J lost 6 bases; unmatched junction nucleotides: 2. Germline CDR1 reads MDHEN; CDR2 reads SYDVKM. The CDR3 consists of 12 residues.

The chain carries TRBV21-1 and TRBJ2-7; the D call of TRBD2 is as the table states it, not checked on the DNA. TRBV21-1 counts as a pseudogene. CDR3 length: 18 residues. The CDR3, as DNA: TGTGCCAGCAGCAAAGGGGGGCTTTGTTGGCGGGAGATCAACGAGCAGTACTTC. Its translation is CASSKGGLCWREINEQYF.

The rearrangement joins TRBV6-6 to TRBJ2-1; 9 bases fit TRBD1. The V gene's germline CDR1 is MNHNY and CDR2 SVGAGI (reference sequence). This CDR3 region has 15 residues. J gave up 7 bases and V 5 bases, and 9 bases lay outside the gene matches. The CDR3 protein is CASSQRVQGANEQFF. For the CDR3, the DNA is TGTGCCAGCAGTCAACGGGTACAGGGGGCGAATGAGCAGTTCTTC.

The V and J genes are TRBV19 and TRBJ2-2, with 8 bases lining up with TRBD2. The trim removed 3 bases at V and 4 bases at J, leaving 10 bases unmatched. Germline loops: CDR1 LNHDA, CDR2 SQIVND (reference sequence). CDR3 length equals 17 residues. The CDR3 nucleotides read TGTGCCAGTAGTATCCGGGCGGGAGCGGGAGTCACCGGGGAGCTGTTTTTT. Its translation: CASSIRAGAGVTGELFF.

The V call is TRBV19, the J call TRBJ2-5; D remains unclear. V lost 4 bases to trimming and J lost 5 bases, with 14 bases between them. CDR3 length: 14 amino acids. Germline lookup yields CDR1 LNHDA and CDR2 SQIVND (reference sequence). CDR3 bases: TGTGCCAGTAGTACTGGGAAGGGCTGGGAGACCCAGTACTTC. It specifies CASSTGKGWETQYF.

V is TRBV15 and J is TRBJ1-4; weak D call: TRBD1 (5 bases). From germline, CDR1 is LNHNV and CDR2 YYDKDF (reference sequence). V shed 5 bases and J shed 7 bases, with 14 bases lying between them. CDR3 length equals 14 residues. The CDR3: CATSHRDGGEKLFF. The CDR3 DNA is TGTGCCACCAGCCACCGGGACGGCGGTGAAAAACTGTTTTTT.

The chain uses TRBV28 and TRBJ1-2, with D possibly being TRBD1 (6 bases). This CDR3 contains 12 residues. Germline loops: CDR1 MDHEN, CDR2 SYDVKM. The germline V and J ends were trimmed by 6 bases and 8 bases, with 13 bases remaining between them. CDR3 nucleotides: TGTGCCAGCAGGGTCAGGGGTTTCGGCTACACCTTC. Protein sequence: CASRVRGFGYTF.

This clone has just a few counts. The rearrangement links TRBV6-5 to TRBJ1-5; D is ambiguous. Trimming took 2 bases from V and 3 from J, leaving 5 bases between them. This CDR3 contains 13 residues. CDR1 is MNHEY, CDR2 SVGAGI, per germline. This CDR3 is CASSYTVNQPQHF. CDR3 sequence (DNA): TGTGCCAGCAGTTACACAGTCAATCAGCCCCAGCATTTT.

The sample holds a few counts of this clone. V and J are TRBV5-4 and TRBJ1-1; D unclear. V was clipped by 3 bases and J by 2 bases, with 11 bases between them. Germline CDR1 reads SGHNT; CDR2 reads YYREEE (reference sequence). The CDR3 is 14 residues long. CDR3 region: CASSYGGKNTEAFF. CDR3 bases: TGTGCCAGCAGCTACGGTGGGAAAAACACTGAAGCTTTCTTT.

This sequence joins TRBV7-9 and TRBJ2-3, with 9 bases identical to TRBD2. This CDR3 region has 16 residues. The trim removed 5 bases at V and 4 bases at J, leaving 10 bases unmatched. Germline V gene lookup returns CDR1 SEHNR and CDR2 FQNEAQ (reference sequence). CDR3 coding DNA: TGTGCCAGCAGCCCCGGTATAGCGGGAGCATCAGATACGCAGTATTTT. This encodes CASSPGIAGASDTQYF.

In regard to this clone: Other DNA sequences from this sample encode an identical CDR3 as well. The V gene is TRBV5-1, the J gene TRBJ2-3, with D perhaps matching TRBD2 (6 bases). The CDR3 runs 14 residues. With 2 bases removed from V and 3 bases from J, the gap between germline ends came to 10 bases. CDR1 SGHRS and CDR2 YFSETQ come from the germline V gene. The CDR3: CASSFGGPTDTQYF. CDR3 in DNA: TGCGCCAGCAGCTTTGGAGGGCCTACAGATACGCAGTATTTT.

The CDR3 region is CASSFFRQTEAFF. CDR3 sequence (DNA): TGTGCCAGCAGCTTTTTCCGGCAGACTGAAGCTTTCTTT. The chain uses TRBV11-2 and TRBJ1-1; D not resolved. This CDR3 is 13 amino acids long. Deletions cut 3 bases from V and 5 bases from J, with 10 bases between. Germline-derived CDR1 and CDR2 are SGHAT and FQNNGV.